Sequencing of this TCR beta chain was carried out in a study of regulatory T cells in long-lasting Graves disease. The table lists this clonotype with a few counts. Antigen: not known. The study, taken as a whole, reports: Public clonotype sharing was higher in persistent than newly diagnosed patients. TRBV28, TRBJ1-2 and TRBJ2-5 were segments that persistent disease favored.

The time point is: persistent/refractory GD, antithyroid drugs over 5 years with positive TRAb. The TCR library used RNA extracted from PBMCs. The germline gives CDR1 SGHTA, CDR2 FQGTGA. Trimming stripped 1 base from V and 4 bases from J, with 13 bases between. CDR3 length equals 15 residues. Arm-PCR of CDR3 regions and iRepertoire HTBI primers were used to build TCR beta libraries. TCRdb reanalysed the multiplex PCR reads using MiXCR and keeps one entry per CDR3 protein. The sample lists a few hundred thousand distinct CDR3 sequences; approximately 25% were seen once. This chain uses TRBV7-3 with TRBJ2-5; D is unclear. The source is a woman between 40 and 50 years old with Graves disease. Material: peripheral blood mononuclear cells (PBMCs), obtained when the disease was refractory, from a patient treated with antithyroid drugs. The CDR3 bases are TGTGCCAGCAGCTTAAGGGCCGGCTTCGGAGAGACCCAGTACTTC. Translated: CASSLRAGFGETQYF.